Presented here are 21 T cell receptor beta chains from one specimen sequenced in a study of cytomegalovirus exposure and HLA in healthy donors. Generated by immunoSEQ multiplex PCR, the TCRdb table keeps only in-frame clones and is missing some. The sample yields 330,000 or so clones, roughly 90% seen once. The sample taken for sequencing was PBMCs. The receptors stem from a woman in her late teens or twenties in good health and CMV-seronegative.

The rearrangement links TRBV5-1 to TRBJ2-2, with D possibly TRBD1 on 6 matching bases. The CDR3 totals 15 residues. The V gene's germline CDR1 is SGHRS and CDR2 YFSETQ. Trimming shortened V by 0 bases and J by 5 bases, and 11 bases separated the two germline ends. In DNA, the CDR3 is TGCGCCAGCAGCTTGGGACAGGAAAATACCGGGGAGCTGTTTTTT. Protein product: CASSLGQENTGELFF.

This chain connects TRBV6-5 to TRBJ1-3; D gene ambiguous. Deletions cut 0 bases from V and 1 base from J, with 7 bases between. This CDR3 contains 15 residues. CDR1 and CDR2 from the germline V gene are MNHEY and SVGAGI. For the CDR3, the DNA is TGTGCCAGCAGTTACTCTGGACTATCTGGAAACACCATATATTTT. Translation: CASSYSGLSGNTIYF.

V usage is TRBV7-2 and J usage is TRBJ1-2, with 7 nucleotides matching TRBD1. Trimming took 6 bases from V and 6 from J; bases not matched to a gene: 10. The CDR3 has 14 amino acids. Germline V gene sequence: CDR1 SGHTA, CDR2 FQGNSA. The CDR3 here is CASRPGQPIHGYTF. The DNA for the CDR3 is TGTGCCAGCAGGCCGGGACAGCCCATACATGGCTACACCTTC.

This clone was detected only once. The chain employs TRBV19 and TRBJ2-2; 9 nucleotides match TRBD1. Trimming removed 6 bases from V and 6 bases from J; junction bases left unmatched: 8. Germline V gene data show CDR1 as LNHDA and CDR2 as SQIVND (reference sequence). The CDR3 sequence is 15 residues long. CDR3 DNA sequence: TGTGCCAGTAGAAGACAGGGGGGACGACCCGGGGAGCTGTTTTTT. This encodes CASRRQGGRPGELFF.

The V and J genes are TRBV6-6 and TRBJ2-7; D unresolved. The CDR3 is made up of 13 amino acids. Germline CDR1 and CDR2: MNHNY and SVGAGI (reference sequence). Trimming cost V 0 bases and J 7 bases, with 10 bases left between them. In DNA form, the CDR3 reads TGTGCCAGCAGTTACTCGGAGCTTTGGGAGCAGTACTTC. This sequence encodes CASSYSELWEQYF.

The rearrangement uses TRBV6-1 and TRBJ1-2; D not resolved. V was shortened by 3 bases and J by 2 bases, with 7 bases between the two germline ends. The CDR3 is 13 residues long. Germline lookup yields CDR1 MNHNS and CDR2 SASEGT. As DNA, the CDR3 is TGTGCCAGCAGTGAGGTAGTGAACTATGGCTACACCTTC. Translating it yields CASSEVVNYGYTF.

This chain connects TRBV10-3 to TRBJ2-1; perhaps TRBD1 as D (6 bases). This CDR3 is built from 13 residues. Germline V CDR1 and CDR2: ENHRY, SYGVKD. V was pared by 6 bases and J by 5 bases, with 11 bases between. CDR3 coding DNA: TGTGCCATCAGCCAGGGGAGCGACAATGAGCAGTTCTTC. It encodes CAISQGSDNEQFF.

The chain's CDR3 is CASSLPGSNTEAFF. The CDR3 DNA follows: TGTGCCAGCAGTTTGCCGGGATCGAACACTGAAGCTTTCTTT. This chain connects TRBV25-1 to TRBJ1-1; D is unresolved. The CDR3 totals 14 residues. Trimming stripped 5 bases from V and 1 base from J, with 11 bases between. Germline CDR1 MGHDK, CDR2 SYGVNS.

The rearrangement uses TRBV2 and TRBJ2-6; no reliable D call. Germline-derived CDR1 and CDR2 are SNHLY and FYNNEI. V lost 4 bases and J 2 bases, leaving 9 bases between the germline ends. The CDR3 is 15 residues long. This CDR3 reads CASSADITGANVLTF. CDR3 DNA sequence: TGTGCCAGCAGTGCCGACATTACTGGGGCCAACGTCCTGACTTTC.

The rearrangement uses TRBV5-1 and TRBJ2-7, with 8 bases aligning to TRBD1. The CDR3 sequence is 16 residues long. With 4 bases clipped from V and 7 bases from J, the junction kept 16 bases outside the gene matches. Looked up from germline, CDR1 is SGHRS and CDR2 is YFSETQ. The CDR3 protein is CASSTTGVGRSREQYF. Written as DNA, the CDR3 is TGCGCCAGCAGCACGACAGGGGTGGGGCGAAGCCGTGAGCAGTACTTC.

V usage is TRBV19 and J usage is TRBJ2-3; 8 nucleotides line up with TRBD2. From germline, CDR1 is LNHDA and CDR2 SQIVND (reference sequence). The CDR3 loop spans 15 amino acids. V shed 4 bases and J 3 bases; nucleotides not matched to a gene: 6. CDR3 region: CASSTVAGRTDTQYF. CDR3 nucleotides: TGTGCCAGTAGTACCGTAGCGGGAAGGACAGATACGCAGTATTTT.

The gene calls are TRBV7-9 and TRBJ2-1; 8 nucleotides line up with TRBD2. The germline V gene has CDR1 SEHNR and CDR2 FQNEAQ (reference sequence). V lost 4 bases, J lost 14 bases, and 13 bases stayed unmatched. There are 14 residues in the CDR3. This CDR3 reads CASSSPGLGVEKFF. CDR3 in DNA: TGTGCCAGCAGCTCCCCGGGACTAGGGGTTGAAAAGTTCTTC.

About this clone: At the DNA level, this CDR3 is encoded by other sequences in the same sample as well. J is TRBJ2-1 and V is TRBV9; maybe TRBD2 (6 bases). V was cut by 0 bases and J by 4 bases, with 11 bases left in between. The CDR3 spans 15 residues. The V gene's germline CDR1 is SGDLS and CDR2 YYNGEE. In nucleotides, the CDR3 is TGTGCCAGCAGCGTAGCGGGAGAGGGTTACAATGAGCAGTTCTTC. It specifies CASSVAGEGYNEQFF.

CDR3 sequence reads: CASSYMAGNSYEQYF. The CDR3 nucleotides read TGTGCCAGCAGTTATATGGCGGGTAACTCCTACGAGCAGTACTTC. J is TRBJ2-7 and V is TRBV6-5; the D gene is possibly TRBD2 (5 bases). Trimming stripped 3 bases from V and 0 bases from J, with 12 bases between. The CDR3 consists of 15 residues. The V gene's germline CDR1 is MNHEY and CDR2 SVGAGI.

V gene TRBV2 combines with J gene TRBJ2-7; tentatively, D is TRBD2 (5 bases). Germline values: CDR1 SNHLY, CDR2 FYNNEI. V lost 5 bases and J 2 bases, leaving 10 bases between the germline ends. CDR3 length equals 13 residues. CDR3 in amino acids: CASSISETYEQYF. CDR3 nucleotide sequence: TGTGCCAGCAGTATTAGCGAGACCTACGAGCAGTACTTC.

This chain uses TRBV6-1 with TRBJ2-2; weak D call: TRBD2 (6 bases). This CDR3 region has 16 residues. The germline CDR1 and CDR2 sequences are MNHNS and SASEGT. V was clipped by 0 bases and J by 1 base, with 9 bases between them. The CDR3 reads CASSEAPSVNTGELFF. The CDR3 nucleotides are TGTGCCAGCAGTGAAGCCCCTAGCGTGAACACCGGGGAGCTGTTTTTT.

The rearrangement joins TRBV14 to TRBJ2-7, with TRBD1 identical over 10 bases. The length of the CDR3 is 14 residues. CDR1 is SGHDN, CDR2 FVKESK, per germline. V lost 4 bases, J lost 9 bases, and 9 bases stayed unmatched. DNA of the CDR3: TGTGCCAGCAGCCCTGGGACAGGGGTCACGGGGCAGTACTTC. The encoded protein is CASSPGTGVTGQYF.

The rearrangement links TRBV19 to TRBJ2-7; TRBD2 matches at 9 bases. Germline-derived CDR1 and CDR2 are LNHDA and SQIVND (reference sequence). The CDR3 is 16 amino acids. The junction had 15 bases not matched to a gene; V was cut back by 10 bases and J by 2 bases. The CDR3 DNA sequence: TGTGCCACCCAACCCGAAGCGGGAGGCCTCACCTACGAGCAGTACTTC. This translates into CATQPEAGGLTYEQYF.

Concerning this clone: One end of the junction varies from germline; a read error may be responsible. V and J are TRBV7-8 and TRBJ2-3; TRBD1 is a possible D gene (6 bases). Germline loops: CDR1 SGHVS, CDR2 FQNEAQ. The CDR3 length is 14 residues. CDR3 residues: CASSLPQLGQLPHF. The CDR3 DNA reads as TGTGCCAGCAGCTTACCCCAGTTAGGACAGTTGCCTCATTTT.

The V gene is TRBV7-8, the J gene TRBJ2-7; a possible D gene is TRBD2 (6 bases). The CDR3 runs 15 residues. Trimming took 4 bases from V and 2 from J, leaving 15 bases between them. Germline V gives CDR1 SGHVS, CDR2 FQNEAQ. The CDR3 reads CASSSRGVSPYEQYF. The CDR3 bases are TGTGCCAGCAGCTCCCGCGGGGTCAGCCCCTACGAGCAGTACTTC.

J is TRBJ1-2 and V is TRBV9; D is possibly TRBD1 (5 bases). V dropped 0 bases and J dropped 7 bases, with 10 bases sitting between them. CDR3 size: 13 residues. Germline values: CDR1 SGDLS, CDR2 YYNGEE. This chain's CDR3 is CASSVGQGRGYTF. The CDR3 bases are TGTGCCAGCAGCGTAGGGCAGGGTCGTGGCTACACCTTC.